These 17 T cell receptor beta chains were all obtained from the same sample, sequenced in a study of blood T cell repertoires in COVID-19. Assay used: immunoSEQ multiplex PCR; TCRdb lists only in-frame clones, some missing. This table has 150,000 to 180,000 clones, approximately 83% appearing once. Sequencing input: peripheral blood. These receptors were taken from a woman aged 60-70 years with acute or convalescent COVID-19.

The chain is built from TRBV29-1 and TRBJ1-5; 8 nucleotides match TRBD1. Germline values: CDR1 SQVTM, CDR2 ANQGSEA. The ends lost 6 bases at V and 5 bases at J; junction bases unmatched: 9. The CDR3 length is 14 residues. CDR3 sequence reads: CSVLTGAGHQPQHF. For the CDR3, the DNA is TGCAGCGTCCTGACAGGGGCCGGGCATCAGCCCCAGCATTTT.

The chain has TRBV9 and TRBJ2-6; D is undetermined. CDR1 is SGDLS, CDR2 YYNGEE, per germline. The CDR3 length is 15 residues. V gave up 4 bases and J gave up 0 bases, with 8 bases separating them. CDR3 sequence reads: CASSSDTSGANVLTF. The DNA of the CDR3 is TGTGCCAGCAGCTCTGACACCTCTGGGGCCAACGTCCTGACTTTC. Full variable domain (outside the CDR3, taken from reference TRBV9 and TRBJ2-6): DSGVTQTPKHLITATGQRVTLRCSPRSGDLSVYWYQQSLDQGLQFLIQYYNGEERAKGNILERFSAQQFPDLHSELNLSSLELGDSALYFCASSSDTSGANVLTFGAGSRLTVL.

This CDR3 reads CASSQRLDRTNYGYTF. The CDR3 region has the DNA TGTGCCAGCAGCCAGCGGTTGGACAGGACGAACTATGGCTACACCTTC. This sequence joins TRBV7-7 and TRBJ1-2; 7 bases map to TRBD1. The CDR3 length is 16 residues. Germline V gives CDR1 SSHAT, CDR2 FNYEAQ (reference sequence). V shed 5 bases and J 2 bases; nucleotides not matched to a gene: 11.

This clone was recorded a few times. V and J are TRBV18 and TRBJ1-4, with D possibly being TRBD1 (5 bases). The germline V gene has CDR1 KGHSH and CDR2 LQKENI. The CDR3 runs to 14 residues. V was pared by 2 bases and J by 7 bases, with 11 bases between. The CDR3 sequence is CASSPLQEGEKLFF. The CDR3, as DNA: TGTGCCAGCTCACCATTACAGGAAGGTGAAAAACTGTTTTTT.

By sample fraction, this clone is medium-sized. The chain is built from TRBV21-1 and TRBJ1-6; the D call TRBD1 from the table was never checked on the DNA. TRBV21-1 is flagged as a pseudogene. This CDR3 comprises 21 residues. CDR3 sequence: CASTHNNRDRETKTYNSPLHF. The CDR3, as DNA: TGTGCCAGCACACACAACAACCGGGACAGGGAAACGAAGACCTATAATTCACCCCTCCACTTT.

The chain couples TRBV5-1 to TRBJ2-7, with 11 bases identical to TRBD2. Trimming removed 6 bases from V and 5 bases from J; junction bases left unmatched: 13. This CDR3 contains 16 residues. The germline gives CDR1 SGHRS, CDR2 YFSETQ. The CDR3 region has the DNA TGCGCCAGCACCACTTGGGATAGCGGGGGGGCCGACGAGCAGTACTTC. Amino acid sequence: CASTTWDSGGADEQYF.

V and J are TRBV11-2 and TRBJ1-3; D call uncertain. The V and J ends lost 5 bases and 11 bases respectively, with 13 bases between them. The germline gives CDR1 SGHAT, CDR2 FQNNGV. This CDR3 has 12 amino acids. The CDR3 DNA sequence: TGTGCCAGCAGCCCCGGTGGTGTCCCCATATATTTT. Residues: CASSPGGVPIYF.

This chain connects TRBV5-1 to TRBJ2-1, with 8 bases lining up with TRBD2. V lost 5 bases, J lost 5 bases, and 6 bases stayed unmatched. Germline-derived CDR1 and CDR2 are SGHRS and YFSETQ. The CDR3 sequence is 14 residues long. CDR3 protein: CASRIAGRDNEQFF. CDR3 sequence (DNA): TGCGCCAGCAGAATAGCGGGGAGAGACAATGAGCAGTTCTTC. Looking up the rest from reference TRBV5-1 and TRBJ2-1 gives the full variable domain: KAGVTQTPRYLIKTRGQQVTLSCSPISGHRSVSWYQQTPGQGLQFLFEYFSETQRNKGNFPGRFSGRQFSNSRSEMNVSTLELGDSALYLCASRIAGRDNEQFFGPGTRLTVL.

The chain uses TRBV28 and TRBJ1-1; 8 positions match TRBD1. The junction had 10 bases not matched to a gene; V was cut back by 8 bases and J by 5 bases. The CDR3 runs 14 residues. Germline loops: CDR1 MDHEN, CDR2 SYDVKM. In nucleotides, the CDR3 is TGTGCCAGCCTGGAGCGACAGGGGAGGACTGAAGCTTTCTTT. As protein: CASLERQGRTEAFF.

This chain connects TRBV5-1 to TRBJ1-1, with a tentative D call TRBD1 (5 bases). The germline gives CDR1 SGHRS, CDR2 YFSETQ. V was clipped by 0 bases and J by 1 base, with 13 bases between them. The CDR3 has 16 amino acids. The CDR3 DNA follows: TGCGCCAGCAGCTTGGTATTGTCAGGGCGGAACACTGAAGCTTTCTTT. Protein product: CASSLVLSGRNTEAFF. The full variable domain, in which reference TRBV5-1 and TRBJ1-1 provide the parts outside the CDR3, is KAGVTQTPRYLIKTRGQQVTLSCSPISGHRSVSWYQQTPGQGLQFLFEYFSETQRNKGNFPGRFSGRQFSNSRSEMNVSTLELGDSALYLCASSLVLSGRNTEAFFGQGTRLTVV.

The chain employs TRBV6-5 and TRBJ1-1, with 7 positions matching TRBD1. This CDR3 is built from 13 residues. With V trimmed by 9 bases and J by 3 bases, 7 bases remained unmatched. Germline values: CDR1 MNHEY, CDR2 SVGAGI. CDR3 region: CASIQGQHTEAFF. CDR3 coding DNA: TGTGCCAGTATTCAGGGACAGCACACTGAAGCTTTCTTT.

In the case of this clone: At the DNA level, this CDR3 is encoded by other sequences in the same sample as well. The V call is TRBV12-3 or TRBV12-4, the J call TRBJ1-1; weak D call: TRBD1 (5 bases). The germline V and J ends were trimmed by 2 bases and 11 bases, with 9 bases remaining between them. The CDR3 loop spans 11 amino acids. The CDR3 DNA follows: TGTGCCAGCAGTTTAACCGGGGGTGCTTTCTTT. Protein product: CASSLTGGAFF.

This chain links TRBV11-2 with TRBJ2-5; tentatively, D is TRBD2 (5 bases). This CDR3 has 14 amino acids. Between the trimmed V and J ends, which lost 0 bases and 2 bases, there was a span of 7 bases. Looked up from germline, CDR1 is SGHAT and CDR2 is FQNNGV. This CDR3 is CASSLDREQETQYF. The CDR3 nucleotides read TGTGCCAGCAGCTTAGATCGGGAACAAGAGACCCAGTACTTC.

This chain links TRBV2 with TRBJ1-4; weak D call: TRBD1 (6 bases). The CDR3 is made up of 14 amino acids. Germline CDR1 is SNHLY and CDR2 is FYNNEI. The ends were cut back, 6 bases at V and 0 bases at J, with 8 bases in the middle. The CDR3 DNA follows: TGTGCCAGCAGGGACAGTGCAACTAATGAAAAACTGTTTTTT. This encodes CASRDSATNEKLFF.

The CDR3 DNA is TGTGCCAGCAGCTTGGACAGACACCTCAATCAGCCCCAGCATTTT. It codes for CASSLDRHLNQPQHF. The chain recombines TRBV5-5 with TRBJ1-5; no reliable D call. CDR3 length equals 15 residues. Trimming took 0 bases from V and 3 from J, leaving 10 bases between them. Germline V CDR1 and CDR2: SGHKS, YYEKEE (reference sequence).

The V call is TRBV28, the J call TRBJ1-6; the D gene is possibly TRBD1 (6 bases). CDR3 size: 15 residues. Germline CDR1 is MDHEN and CDR2 is SYDVKM. Trimming took 10 bases from V and 3 from J, leaving 16 bases between them. The CDR3 region is CATHEGGIYNSPLHF. CDR3 coding DNA: TGTGCCACCCATGAGGGGGGGATCTATAATTCACCCCTCCACTTT. Variable domain in full (rest from reference TRBV28 and TRBJ1-6): DVKVTQSSRYLVKRTGEKVFLECVQDMDHENMFWYRQDPGLGLRLIYFSYDVKMKEKGDIPEGYSVSREKKERFSLILESASTNQTSMYLCATHEGGIYNSPLHFGNGTRLTVT.

The chain links TRBV7-2 to TRBJ2-5; D not resolved. V gave up 5 bases and J gave up 4 bases, with 14 bases separating them. In germline, CDR1 is SGHTA, CDR2 FQGNSA. The CDR3 contains 14 residues. CDR3 residues: CASSPPVRRETQYF. The CDR3 coding sequence is TGTGCCAGCAGCCCTCCGGTGAGGAGAGAGACCCAGTACTTC.